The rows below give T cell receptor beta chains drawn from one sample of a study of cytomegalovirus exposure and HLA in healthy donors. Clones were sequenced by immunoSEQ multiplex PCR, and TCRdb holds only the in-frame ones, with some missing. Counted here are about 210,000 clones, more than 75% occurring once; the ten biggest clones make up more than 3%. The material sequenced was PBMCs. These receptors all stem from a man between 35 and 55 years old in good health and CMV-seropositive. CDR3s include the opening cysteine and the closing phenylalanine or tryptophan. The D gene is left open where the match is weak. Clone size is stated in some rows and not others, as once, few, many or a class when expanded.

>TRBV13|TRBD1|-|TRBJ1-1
TGTGCCAGCAGCTCGACAGGGGGGAGCACTGAAGCTTTCTTT
CASSSTGGSTEAFF
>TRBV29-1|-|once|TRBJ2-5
TGCAGCGTTGCACTAGCTGAGACCCAGTACTTC
CSVALAETQYF
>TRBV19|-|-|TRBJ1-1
TGTGCCAGTAGTAACCGAGCCGCAGCTTTCTTT
CASSNRAAAFF
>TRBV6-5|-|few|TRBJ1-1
TGTGCCAGCAGTTACTCGGGCAGGGCTGCTGAAGCTTTCTTT
CASSYSGRAAEAFF
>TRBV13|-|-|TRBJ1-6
TGTGCCAGCAGCTTCAACACCGGGTCATCACCCCTCCACTTT
CASSFNTGSSPLHF
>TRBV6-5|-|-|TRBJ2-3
TGTGCCAGCAGTTACGGGCAGGTAATAGATACGCAGTATTTT
CASSYGQVIDTQYF
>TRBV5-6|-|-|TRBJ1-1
TGTGCCAGCAGCTTGTGGGGCGACACTGAAGCTTTCTTT
CASSLWGDTEAFF
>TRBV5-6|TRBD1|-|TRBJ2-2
TGTGCCAGCAGCTTGGGGTATACAGGGGCCCCGAACACCGGGGAGCTGTTTTTT
CASSLGYTGAPNTGELFF
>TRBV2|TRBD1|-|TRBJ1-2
TGTGCCAGCAGAGATAGGGACAGTGGGTATGGCTACACCTTC
CASRDRDSGYGYTF
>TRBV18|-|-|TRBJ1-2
TGTGCCAGCTCACCACCGGCCAACTATGGCTACACCTTC
CASSPPANYGYTF
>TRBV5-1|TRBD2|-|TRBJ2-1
TGCGCCAGCTTCCTAGCGGGGGGGAGTAATGAGCAGTTCTTC
CASFLAGGSNEQFF
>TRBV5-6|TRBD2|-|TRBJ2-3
TGTGCCAGCAGCTCTTTAGCGGGGAACACAGATACGCAGTATTTT
CASSSLAGNTDTQYF
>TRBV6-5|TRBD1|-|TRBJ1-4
TGTGCCAGCACCTGGACAGGGAAAAATGAAAAACTGTTTTTT
CASTWTGKNEKLFF
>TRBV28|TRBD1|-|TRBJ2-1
TGTGCCAGCAGCTTGGGGGGACAGGGCTCCTACAATGAGCAGTTCTTC
CASSLGGQGSYNEQFF
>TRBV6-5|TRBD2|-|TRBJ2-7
TGTGCCAGCAGCCGACTAGCGGGGATCTACGAGCAGTACTTC
CASSRLAGIYEQYF
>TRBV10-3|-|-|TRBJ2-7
TGTGCCATCAGAAATACAGGGCACGTCCCCTACGAGCAGTACTTC
CAIRNTGHVPYEQYF
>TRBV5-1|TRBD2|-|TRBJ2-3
TGCGCCAGCAGACGGACTAGCGGGAGAGGTACAGATACGCAGTATTTT
CASRRTSGRGTDTQYF
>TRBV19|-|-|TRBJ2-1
TGTGCCAGTAAACACAGGGCTTGGAATGAGCAGTTCTTC
CASKHRAWNEQFF
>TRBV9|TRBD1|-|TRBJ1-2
TGTGCCAGTAGACAGGGGGGGGGAACAGCTAACTATGGCTACACCTTC
CASRQGGGTANYGYTF
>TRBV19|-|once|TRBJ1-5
TGTGCCAGTAGTATAAAAGCCGGTAGCAATCAGCCCCAGCATTTT
CASSIKAGSNQPQHF
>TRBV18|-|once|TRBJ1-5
TGTGCCAGCTCACCAGGGGGGAGCAATCAGCCCCAGCATTTT
CASSPGGSNQPQHF
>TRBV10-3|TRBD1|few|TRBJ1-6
TGTGCCATCAGCCCGGGACAGGGTCATTCACCCCTCCACTTT
CAISPGQGHSPLHF
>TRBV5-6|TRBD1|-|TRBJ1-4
TGTGCCAGCAGCCGACAGGGAGGTGAAAAACTGTTTTTT
CASSRQGGEKLFF
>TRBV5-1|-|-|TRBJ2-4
TGCGCCAGCAGCGGCTGGGGGGAAAACATTCAGTACTTC
CASSGWGENIQYF
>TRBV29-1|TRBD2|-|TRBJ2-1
TGCAGCGTTGGGGCTAGCGGGAGGGGGGATGAGCAGTTCTTC
CSVGASGRGDEQFF
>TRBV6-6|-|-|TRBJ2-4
TGTGCCAGCAGTTACGCGGGTGGGGAAAACATTCAGTACTTT
CASSYAGGENIQYF
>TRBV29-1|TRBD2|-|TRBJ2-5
TGCAGCGCCAGACTAGCACTCCAAGAGACCCAGTACTTC
CSARLALQETQYF
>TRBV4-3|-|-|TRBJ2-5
TGCGCCAGCAGCGCCAGGGGTTCTGAGACCCAGTACTTC
CASSARGSETQYF
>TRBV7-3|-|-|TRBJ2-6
TGTGCCAGCAGCTCCGTCGGGGGAACTGGGGCCAACGTCCTGACTTTC
CASSSVGGTGANVLTF
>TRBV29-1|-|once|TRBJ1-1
TGCAGCGTTGATCGGCAGGGTGGCACTGAAGCTTTCTTT
CSVDRQGGTEAFF
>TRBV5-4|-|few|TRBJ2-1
TGTGCCAGCAGCTTGGGGGGACTCGGGAGCTCCTACAATGAGCAGTTCTTC
CASSLGGLGSSYNEQFF
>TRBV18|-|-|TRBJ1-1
TGTGCCAGCTCACCCAGGGCAACGGTCGACACTGAAGCTTTCTTT
CASSPRATVDTEAFF
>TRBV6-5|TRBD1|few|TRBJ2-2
TGTGCCAGCAGTTTACCCGACAGGGACGGGGAGCTGTTTTTT
CASSLPDRDGELFF
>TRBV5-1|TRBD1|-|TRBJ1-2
TGCGCCAGCAGCTTAACCGGGACAGGGGTGGGTTGCGGCTACACCTTC
CASSLTGTGVGCGYTF
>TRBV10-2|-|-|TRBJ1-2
TGCGCCAGCATCCGAGACAGGACGCCTAACTATGGCTACACCTTC
CASIRDRTPNYGYTF
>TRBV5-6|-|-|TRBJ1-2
TGTGCCAGCAGCTTGGCCCCGGGCGTCGGGGGTGGCTACACCTTC
CASSLAPGVGGGYTF
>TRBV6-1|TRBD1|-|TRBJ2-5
TGTGCCAGCAGAACAGGGGGGCTCGGGACCCAGTACTTC
CASRTGGLGTQYF
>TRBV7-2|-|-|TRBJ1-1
TGTGCCAGCAGCCAATTGGGAAAAGGGGCCCTCACTGAAGCTTTCTTT
CASSQLGKGALTEAFF
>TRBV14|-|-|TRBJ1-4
TGTGCCAGCAGCCCACGCGGGGCAGGGCACGAAAAACTGTTTTTT
CASSPRGAGHEKLFF
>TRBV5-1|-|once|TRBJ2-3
TGCGCCAGCAGCCCAGGGGACTACAGCACAGATACGCAGTATTTT
CASSPGDYSTDTQYF
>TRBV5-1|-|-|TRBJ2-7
TGCGCCAGCAGCTTCTCAGGCTCCTACGAGCAGTACTTC
CASSFSGSYEQYF
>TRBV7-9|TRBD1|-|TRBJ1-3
TGTGCCAGCAGCCCCATGGACAGGCTCTCTGGAAACACCATATATTTT
CASSPMDRLSGNTIYF
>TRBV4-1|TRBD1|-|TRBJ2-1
TGCGCCAGCAGCCAGTTGGACAGGGGGGATTACAATGAGCAGTTCTTC
CASSQLDRGDYNEQFF
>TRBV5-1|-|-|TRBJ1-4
TGCGCCAGCAGCTACAGCTATCCAACTAATGAAAAACTGTTTTTT
CASSYSYPTNEKLFF
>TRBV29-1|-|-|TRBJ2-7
TGCAGCGTTGAACTAGGGGGCTACGAGCAGTACTTC
CSVELGGYEQYF
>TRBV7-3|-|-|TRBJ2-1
TGTGCCAGCAGCTTAGGGCGTGGGGAGCTTACCGCTGAGCAGTTCTTC
CASSLGRGELTAEQFF
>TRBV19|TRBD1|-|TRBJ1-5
TGTGCCAGTAGTCCCACAGGGGAGGCGAGCAATCAGCCCCAGCATTTT
CASSPTGEASNQPQHF
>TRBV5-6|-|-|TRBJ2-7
TGTGCCAGCAGCGCACAGGGCTACCCGTACTACGAGCAGTACTTC
CASSAQGYPYYEQYF
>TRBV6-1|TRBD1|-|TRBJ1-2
TGTGCCAGCAGTGAAAGGTTAGAAGACAGGGGAAGAAACTATGGCTACACCTTC
CASSERLEDRGRNYGYTF
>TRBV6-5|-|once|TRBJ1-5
TGTGCCAGCAGGGCGGTAGGCAATCAGCCCCAGCATTTT
CASRAVGNQPQHF
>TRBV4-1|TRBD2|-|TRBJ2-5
TGCGCCAGCAGCCAAGAGGGTAGCGGGGGCCAAGAGACCCAGTACTTC
CASSQEGSGGQETQYF